This T cell receptor beta chain was recovered during a study of T cells in Graves' hyperthyroidism and ophthalmopathy. Findings and caveats of the study: Also found in blood were most expanded thyroid clonotypes above 0.001.

CDR3 length: 15 residues. V was pared by 2 bases and J by 5 bases, with 6 bases of the junction left unmatched. Germline CDR1 MNHNS, CDR2 SASEGT. Using RNA transcripts as the source, TCR beta CDR3 regions were amplified. Carried out on the TCR CDR3, a first-round RT-PCR used the HTBI primer set. TCRdb recomputed calls from the multiplex PCR reads with MiXCR, one row per CDR3 protein. The repertoire holds over 400,000 distinct CDR3 sequences, with 20% to 25% as singletons. Patients with ophthalmopathy all had a Clinical Activity Score of at least 3, a NOSPECS grade of at least 4 and duration under 3 months. PBMCs were derived from roughly 10 ml fresh peripheral blood. This clonotype was seen a handful of times. Its antigen is currently unknown.

The chain combines TRBV6-1 with TRBJ2-1; 7 bases agree with TRBD2. What was sequenced was blood. This TCR was sampled from a woman between 70 and 85 years old with Graves' ophthalmopathy. CDR3 amino acids: CASSEPSGLNNEQFF. CDR3 bases: TGTGCCAGCAGTGAACCTAGCGGACTGAACAATGAGCAGTTCTTC.